This section outlines one T cell receptor beta chain sequence together with its context. The data belong to a study of PD-1 blockade in classical Hodgkin lymphoma. Each patient experienced a relapse that followed autologous stem cell transplantation, and brentuximab vedotin exposure varied. Sequencing was performed with immunoSEQ multiplex PCR; in TCRdb, only in-frame clones are kept and a portion is missing. The sample carries some 100,000 clones, roughly 92% recorded once. This TCR was recovered from a human donor with classical Hodgkin lymphoma. The material sequenced was peripheral blood mononuclear cells (PBMCs), taken at baseline.

The CDR3 DNA reads as TGTGCCAGCAGCCCGGACGGATACTACGAGCAGTACTTC. Its protein product is CASSPDGYYEQYF. The chain has TRBV7-9 and TRBJ2-7, with unresolved D. The CDR3 has 13 residues. Deletions cut 5 bases from V and 3 bases from J, with 11 bases between. The germline CDR1 and CDR2 sequences are SEHNR and FQNEAQ (reference sequence).